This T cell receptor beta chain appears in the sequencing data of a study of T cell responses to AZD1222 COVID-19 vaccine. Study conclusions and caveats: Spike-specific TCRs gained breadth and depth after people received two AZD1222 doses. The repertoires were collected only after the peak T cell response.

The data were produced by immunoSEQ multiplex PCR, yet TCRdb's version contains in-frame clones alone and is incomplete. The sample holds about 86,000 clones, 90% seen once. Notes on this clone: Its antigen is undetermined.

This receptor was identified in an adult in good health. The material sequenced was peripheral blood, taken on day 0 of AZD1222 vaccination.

CDR3 coding DNA: TGTGCCAGCAGTTACTCGCGGCTAACGGAGCAGTACTTC. It translates to CASSYSRLTEQYF. The genes are TRBV6-5 and TRBJ2-7; D gene unclear. The germline gives CDR1 MNHEY, CDR2 SVGAGI. This CDR3 has 13 amino acids. V was shortened by 0 bases and J by 7 bases, with 10 bases between the two germline ends.